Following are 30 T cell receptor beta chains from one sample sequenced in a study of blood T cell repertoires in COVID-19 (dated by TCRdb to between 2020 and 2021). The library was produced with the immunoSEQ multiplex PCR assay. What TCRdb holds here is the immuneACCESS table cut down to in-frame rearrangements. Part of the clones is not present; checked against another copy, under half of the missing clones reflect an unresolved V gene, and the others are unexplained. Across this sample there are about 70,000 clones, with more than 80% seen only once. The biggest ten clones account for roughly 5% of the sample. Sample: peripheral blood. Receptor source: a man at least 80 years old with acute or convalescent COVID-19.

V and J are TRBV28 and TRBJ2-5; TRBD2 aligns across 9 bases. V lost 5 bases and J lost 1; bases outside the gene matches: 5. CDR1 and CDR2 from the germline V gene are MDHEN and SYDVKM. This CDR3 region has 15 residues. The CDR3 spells CASSPTLAGQETQYF. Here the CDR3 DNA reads TGTGCCAGCAGTCCCACACTAGCGGGCCAAGAGACCCAGTACTTC.

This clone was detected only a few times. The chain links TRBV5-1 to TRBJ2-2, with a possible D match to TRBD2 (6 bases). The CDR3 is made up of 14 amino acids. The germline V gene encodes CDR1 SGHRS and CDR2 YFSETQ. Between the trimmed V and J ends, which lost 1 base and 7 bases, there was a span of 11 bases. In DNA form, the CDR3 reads TGCGCCAGCAGCTTGTCGTGGGGAGGCGGGGAGCTGTTTTTT. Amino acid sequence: CASSLSWGGGELFF.

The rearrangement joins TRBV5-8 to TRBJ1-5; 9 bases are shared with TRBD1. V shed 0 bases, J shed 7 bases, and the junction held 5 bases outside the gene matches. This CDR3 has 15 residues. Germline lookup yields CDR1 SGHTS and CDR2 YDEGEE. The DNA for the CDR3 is TGTGCCAGCAGCTTGGGGGGACAGGGAAAACAGCCCCAGCATTTT. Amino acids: CASSLGGQGKQPQHF. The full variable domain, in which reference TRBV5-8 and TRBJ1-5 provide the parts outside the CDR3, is EAGVTQSPTHLIKTRGQQATLRCSPISGHTSVYWYQQALGLGLQFLLWYDEGEERNRGNFPPRFSGRQFPNYSSELNVNALELEDSALYLCASSLGGQGKQPQHFGDGTRLSIL.

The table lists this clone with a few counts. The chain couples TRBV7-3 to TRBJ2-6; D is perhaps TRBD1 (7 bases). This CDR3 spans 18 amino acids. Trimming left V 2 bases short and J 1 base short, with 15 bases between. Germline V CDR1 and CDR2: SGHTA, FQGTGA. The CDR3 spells CASSLPGLQGSGANVLTF. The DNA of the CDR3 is TGTGCCAGCAGCTTACCCGGACTACAGGGGTCTGGGGCCAACGTCCTGACTTTC.

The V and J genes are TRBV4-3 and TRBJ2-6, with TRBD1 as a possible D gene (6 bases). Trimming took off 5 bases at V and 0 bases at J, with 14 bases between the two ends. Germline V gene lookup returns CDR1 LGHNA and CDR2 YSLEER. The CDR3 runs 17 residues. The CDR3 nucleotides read TGCGCCAGCAGCGATACCGGGACACCCTCTGGGGCCAACGTCCTGACTTTC. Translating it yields CASSDTGTPSGANVLTF.

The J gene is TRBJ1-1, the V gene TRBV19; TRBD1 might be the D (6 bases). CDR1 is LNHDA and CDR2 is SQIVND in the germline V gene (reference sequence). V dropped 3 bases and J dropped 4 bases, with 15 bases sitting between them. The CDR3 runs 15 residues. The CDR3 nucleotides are TGTGCCAGTAGTATCGTGGCCAGGGGTAGCACTGAAGCTTTCTTT. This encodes CASSIVARGSTEAFF.

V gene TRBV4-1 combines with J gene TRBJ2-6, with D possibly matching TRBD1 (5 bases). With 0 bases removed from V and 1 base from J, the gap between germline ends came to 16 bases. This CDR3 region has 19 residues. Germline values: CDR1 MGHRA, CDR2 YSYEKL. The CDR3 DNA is TGCGCCAGCAGCCAAGATTATCAGGGTGCTGGTTCTGGGGCCAACGTCCTGACTTTC. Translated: CASSQDYQGAGSGANVLTF.

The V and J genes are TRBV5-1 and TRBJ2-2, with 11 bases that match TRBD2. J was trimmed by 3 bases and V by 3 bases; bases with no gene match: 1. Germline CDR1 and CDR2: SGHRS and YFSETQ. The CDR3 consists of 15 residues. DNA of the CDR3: TGCGCCAGCAGCTGGACTAGCGGGTACACCGGGGAGCTGTTTTTT. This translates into CASSWTSGYTGELFF.

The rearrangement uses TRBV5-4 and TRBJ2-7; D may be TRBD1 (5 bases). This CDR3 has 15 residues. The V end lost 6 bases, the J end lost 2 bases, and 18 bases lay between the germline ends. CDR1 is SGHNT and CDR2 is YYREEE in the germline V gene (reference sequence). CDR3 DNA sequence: TGTGCCAGCAACCCACCCCCCCCCAGGGCCTACGAGCAGTACTTC. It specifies CASNPPPPRAYEQYF.

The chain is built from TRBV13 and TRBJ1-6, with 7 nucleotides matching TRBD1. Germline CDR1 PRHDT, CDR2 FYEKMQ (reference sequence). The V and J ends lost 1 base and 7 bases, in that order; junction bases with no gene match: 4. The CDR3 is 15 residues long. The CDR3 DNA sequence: TGTGCCAGCAGCTTAGAGGGACAGATAAATTCACCCCTCCACTTT. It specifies CASSLEGQINSPLHF.

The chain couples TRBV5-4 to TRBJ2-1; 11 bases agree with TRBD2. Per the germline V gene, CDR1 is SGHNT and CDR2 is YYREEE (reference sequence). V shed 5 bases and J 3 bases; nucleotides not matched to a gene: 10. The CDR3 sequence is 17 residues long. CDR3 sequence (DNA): TGTGCCAGCAGACCTGGGGGACTAGCGGATCTCTACAATGAGCAGTTCTTC. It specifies CASRPGGLADLYNEQFF.

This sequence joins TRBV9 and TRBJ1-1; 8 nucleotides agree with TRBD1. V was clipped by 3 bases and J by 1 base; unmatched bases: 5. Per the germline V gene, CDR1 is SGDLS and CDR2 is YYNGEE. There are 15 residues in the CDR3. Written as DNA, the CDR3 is TGTGCCAGCAGCGGGGGGGACAGGCCGAACACTGAAGCTTTCTTT. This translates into CASSGGDRPNTEAFF.

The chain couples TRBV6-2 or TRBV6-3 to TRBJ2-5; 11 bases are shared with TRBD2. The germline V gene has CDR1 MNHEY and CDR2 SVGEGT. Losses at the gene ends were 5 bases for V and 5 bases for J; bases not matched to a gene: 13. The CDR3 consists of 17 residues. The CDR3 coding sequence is TGTGCCAGCAGTCTCATCCCTACTAGCGGGAGTTCCGAGACCCAGTACTTC. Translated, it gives CASSLIPTSGSSETQYF.

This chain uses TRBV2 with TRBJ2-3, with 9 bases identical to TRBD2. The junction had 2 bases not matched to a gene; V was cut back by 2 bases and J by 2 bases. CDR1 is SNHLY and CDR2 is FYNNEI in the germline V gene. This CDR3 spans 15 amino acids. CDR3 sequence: CASSELAGYTDTQYF. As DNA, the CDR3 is TGTGCCAGCAGTGAACTAGCGGGATACACAGATACGCAGTATTTT.

In DNA form, the CDR3 reads TGTGCCAGCAGCGGGGGACAGGGGGCTTATGGCTACACCTTC. Encoded protein: CASSGGQGAYGYTF. V gene TRBV5-6 combines with J gene TRBJ1-2; 12 positions match TRBD1. V lost 4 bases, J lost 5 bases, and 3 bases stayed unmatched. Germline V lookup: CDR1 SGHDT, CDR2 YYEEEE. The CDR3 extends over 14 amino acids.

Here the CDR3 DNA reads TGTGCCAGCATCCCAAGGGACTTGAACACTGAAGCTTTCTTT. It translates to CASIPRDLNTEAFF. The chain links TRBV13 to TRBJ1-1; tentatively, D is TRBD1 (5 bases). The length of the CDR3 is 14 residues. The V gene's germline CDR1 is PRHDT and CDR2 FYEKMQ (reference sequence). The V end was cut by 7 bases, the J end by 0 bases, with 12 bases between.

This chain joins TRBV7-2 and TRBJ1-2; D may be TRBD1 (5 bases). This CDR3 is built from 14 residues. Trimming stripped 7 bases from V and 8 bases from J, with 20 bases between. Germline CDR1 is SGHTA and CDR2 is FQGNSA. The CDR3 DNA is TGTGCCAGCAAGGGGTCCACTCGGACTATGGGCTACACCTTC. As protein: CASKGSTRTMGYTF.

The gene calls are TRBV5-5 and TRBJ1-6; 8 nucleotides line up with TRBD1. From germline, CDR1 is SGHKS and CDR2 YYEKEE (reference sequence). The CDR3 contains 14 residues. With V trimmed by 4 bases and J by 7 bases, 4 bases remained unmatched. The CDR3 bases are TGTGCCAGCAGCCCGACAGGGGCGAATTCACCCCTCCACTTT. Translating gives CASSPTGANSPLHF.

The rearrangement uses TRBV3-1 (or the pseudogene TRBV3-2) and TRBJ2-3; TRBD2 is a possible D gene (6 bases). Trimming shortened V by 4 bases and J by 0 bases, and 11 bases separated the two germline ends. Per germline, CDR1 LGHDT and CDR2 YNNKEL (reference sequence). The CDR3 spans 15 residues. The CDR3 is CASSPSGDSTDTQYF. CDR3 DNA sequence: TGTGCCAGCAGCCCGTCGGGGGACAGCACAGATACGCAGTATTTT.

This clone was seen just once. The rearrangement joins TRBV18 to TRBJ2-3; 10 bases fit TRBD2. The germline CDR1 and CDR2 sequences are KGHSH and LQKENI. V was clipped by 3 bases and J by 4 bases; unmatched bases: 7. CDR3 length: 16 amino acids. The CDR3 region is CASSPFPSGGADTQYF. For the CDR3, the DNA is TGTGCCAGCTCACCTTTCCCTAGCGGGGGTGCAGATACGCAGTATTTT.

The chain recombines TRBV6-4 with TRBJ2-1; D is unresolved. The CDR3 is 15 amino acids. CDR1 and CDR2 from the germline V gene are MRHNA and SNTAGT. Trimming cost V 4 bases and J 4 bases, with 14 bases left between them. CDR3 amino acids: CASSVSRDGYNEQFF. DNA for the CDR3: TGTGCCAGCAGTGTATCTAGAGACGGTTACAATGAGCAGTTCTTC.

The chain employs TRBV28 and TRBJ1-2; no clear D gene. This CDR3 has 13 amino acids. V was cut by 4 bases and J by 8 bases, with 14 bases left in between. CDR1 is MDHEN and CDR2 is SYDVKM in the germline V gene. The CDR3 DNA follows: TGTGCCAGCAGTTCGACCATGTTGCGGGGCTACACCTTC. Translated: CASSSTMLRGYTF.

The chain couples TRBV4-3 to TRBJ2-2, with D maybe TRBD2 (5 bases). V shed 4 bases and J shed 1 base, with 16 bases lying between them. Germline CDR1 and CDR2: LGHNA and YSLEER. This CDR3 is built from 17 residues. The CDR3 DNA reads TGCGCCAGCAGCCCAGGACTCCCCCGCGGGAACACCGGGGAGCTGTTTTTT. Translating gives CASSPGLPRGNTGELFF.

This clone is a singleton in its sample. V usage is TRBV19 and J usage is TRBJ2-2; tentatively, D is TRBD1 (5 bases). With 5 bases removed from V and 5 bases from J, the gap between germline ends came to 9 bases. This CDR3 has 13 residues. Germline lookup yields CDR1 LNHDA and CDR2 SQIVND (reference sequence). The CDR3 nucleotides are TGTGCCAGTAGTCCTCAGGGAACCGGGGAGCTGTTTTTT. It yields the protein CASSPQGTGELFF. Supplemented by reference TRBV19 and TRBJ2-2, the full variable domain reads DGGITQSPKYLFRKEGQNVTLSCEQNLNHDAMYWYRQDPGQGLRLIYYSQIVNDFQKGDIAEGYSVSREKKESFPLTVTSAQKNPTAFYLCASSPQGTGELFFGEGSRLTVL.

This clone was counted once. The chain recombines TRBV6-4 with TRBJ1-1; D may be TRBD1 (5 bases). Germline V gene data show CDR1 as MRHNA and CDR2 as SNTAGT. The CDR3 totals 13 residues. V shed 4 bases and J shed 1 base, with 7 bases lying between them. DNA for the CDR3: TGTGCCAGCAGTGCACAGGCGAACACTGAAGCTTTCTTT. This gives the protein CASSAQANTEAFF.

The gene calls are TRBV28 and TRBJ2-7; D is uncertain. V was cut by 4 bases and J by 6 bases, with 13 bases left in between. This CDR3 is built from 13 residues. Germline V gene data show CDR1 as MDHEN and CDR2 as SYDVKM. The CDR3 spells CASSSTVATEQYF. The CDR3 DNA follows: TGTGCCAGCAGTTCCACAGTTGCGACCGAGCAGTACTTC.

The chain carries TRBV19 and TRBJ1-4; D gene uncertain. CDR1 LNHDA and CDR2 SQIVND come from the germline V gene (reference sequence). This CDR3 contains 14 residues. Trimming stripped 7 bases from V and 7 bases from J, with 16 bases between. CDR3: CASNSEYRGEKLFF. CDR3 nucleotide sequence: TGTGCCAGTAACTCAGAGTATCGCGGTGAAAAACTGTTTTTT.

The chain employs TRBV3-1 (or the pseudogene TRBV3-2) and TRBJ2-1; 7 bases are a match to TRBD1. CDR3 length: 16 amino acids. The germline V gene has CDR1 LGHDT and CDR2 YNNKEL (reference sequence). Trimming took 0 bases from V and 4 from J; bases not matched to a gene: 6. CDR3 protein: CASSQDRGTVYNEQFF. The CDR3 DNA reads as TGTGCCAGCAGCCAAGATAGAGGGACAGTTTACAATGAGCAGTTCTTC.

CDR3 residues: CASSQGGDTQYF. The CDR3, as DNA: TGTGCCAGCAGCCAAGGGGGAGATACGCAGTATTTT. The chain joins TRBV7-8 to TRBJ2-3; D is possibly TRBD1 (6 bases). Trimming left V 5 bases short and J 5 bases short, with 8 bases between. The CDR3 totals 12 residues. Germline V lookup: CDR1 SGHVS, CDR2 FQNEAQ.

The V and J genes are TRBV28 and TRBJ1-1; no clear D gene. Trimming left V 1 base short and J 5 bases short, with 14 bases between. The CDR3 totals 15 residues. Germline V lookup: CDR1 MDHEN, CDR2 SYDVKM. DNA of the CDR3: TGTGCCAGCAGTTTATTCCAGGCCTCGGGGACTGAAGCTTTCTTT. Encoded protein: CASSLFQASGTEAFF.